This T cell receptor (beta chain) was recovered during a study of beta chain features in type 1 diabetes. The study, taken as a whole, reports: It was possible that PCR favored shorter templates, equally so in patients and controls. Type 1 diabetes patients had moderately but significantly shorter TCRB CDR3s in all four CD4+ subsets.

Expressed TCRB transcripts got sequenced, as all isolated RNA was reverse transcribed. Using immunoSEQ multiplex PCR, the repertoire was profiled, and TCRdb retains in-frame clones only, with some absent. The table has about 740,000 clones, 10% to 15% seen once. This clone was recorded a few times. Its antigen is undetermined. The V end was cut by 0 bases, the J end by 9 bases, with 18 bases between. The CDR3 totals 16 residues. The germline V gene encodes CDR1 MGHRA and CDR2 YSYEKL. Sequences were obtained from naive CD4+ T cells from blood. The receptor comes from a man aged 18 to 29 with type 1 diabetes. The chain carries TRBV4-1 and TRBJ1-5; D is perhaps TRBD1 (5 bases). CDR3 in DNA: TGCGCCAGCAGCCAAGATTTCGGCGAGGGGCTGAGGCCCCAGCATTTT. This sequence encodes CASSQDFGEGLRPQHF.